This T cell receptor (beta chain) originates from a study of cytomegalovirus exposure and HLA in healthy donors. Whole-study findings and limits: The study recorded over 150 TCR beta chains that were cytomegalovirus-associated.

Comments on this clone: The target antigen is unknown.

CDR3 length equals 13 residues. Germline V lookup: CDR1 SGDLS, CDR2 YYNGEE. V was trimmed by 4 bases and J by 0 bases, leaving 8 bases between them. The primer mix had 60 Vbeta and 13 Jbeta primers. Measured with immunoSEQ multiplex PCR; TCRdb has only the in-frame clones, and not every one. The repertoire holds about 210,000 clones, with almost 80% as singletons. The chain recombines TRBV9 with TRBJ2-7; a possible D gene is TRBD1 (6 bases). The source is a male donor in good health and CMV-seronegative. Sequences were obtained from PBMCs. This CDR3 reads CASSTGLSYEQYF. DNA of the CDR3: TGTGCCAGCAGCACAGGGCTCTCCTACGAGCAGTACTTC.